This T cell receptor beta chain stems from a study of T-cell reconstitution after alpha-beta-depleted transplantation in children. Whole-study results and caveats: Reports say that about two months after transplant, the alpha-beta T cells came out of several hundred graft clones that had expanded. Newly made T cells mostly supplied T-cell counts and diversity one year after transplant.

V lost 8 bases to trimming and J lost 3 bases, with 14 bases between them. This CDR3 comprises 14 residues. A word on this clonotype: Its target is not known.

Researchers prepared the TCRbeta library using unique molecular identifiers, the study reports. From the PCR reads, TCRdb called clonotypes with MiXCR, one entry per CDR3 protein. The sample includes hundreds of thousands of distinct CDR3 sequences, roughly 13% of them seen just once. The receptor was isolated from a girl aged 2 to 9 with congenital amegakaryocytic thrombocytopenia, due to receive a stem cell transplant. Sequenced here: PBMCs, sampled before TCRalphabeta/CD19-depleted stem cell transplant. The chain combines TRBV12-3 or TRBV12-4 with TRBJ2-1; D might be TRBD2 (7 bases). CDR3 loop: CASGGGGRYNEQFF. In nucleotides, the CDR3 is TGTGCCAGCGGAGGGGGGGGACGCTACAATGAGCAGTTCTTC.